The T cell receptor beta chain described here comes from a study of T cell changes during pregnancy in multiple sclerosis. Clones were sequenced by immunoSEQ multiplex PCR, and TCRdb holds only the in-frame ones, with some missing. Among 15,000 to 17,000 clones listed, roughly 83% were seen once. CDR3 size: 14 residues. V was clipped by 0 bases and J by 7 bases, with 12 bases between them. The V gene's germline CDR1 is MGHDK and CDR2 SYGVNS. The material was CD8+ T cells from peripheral blood mononuclear cells, obtained after pregnancy. This chain links TRBV25-1 with TRBJ1-2; D possibly corresponds to TRBD1 (5 bases). This TCR came from a female donor in good health, enrolled as a control in a pregnancy study. The CDR3 DNA follows: TGTGCCAGCAGTGAATATGCTCAGGGTCTTGGCTACACCTTC. Translation gives CASSEYAQGLGYTF.